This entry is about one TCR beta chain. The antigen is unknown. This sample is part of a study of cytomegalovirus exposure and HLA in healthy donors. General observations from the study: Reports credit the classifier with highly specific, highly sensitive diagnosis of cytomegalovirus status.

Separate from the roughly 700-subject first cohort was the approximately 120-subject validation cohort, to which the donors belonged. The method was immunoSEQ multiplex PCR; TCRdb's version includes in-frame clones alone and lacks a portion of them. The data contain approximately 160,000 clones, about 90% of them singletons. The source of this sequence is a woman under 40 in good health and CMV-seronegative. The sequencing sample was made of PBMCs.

The CDR3 is CASSTNPQGSYGYTF. Here the CDR3 DNA reads TGTGCCAGCAGCACAAATCCTCAGGGGAGCTATGGCTACACCTTC. The chain has TRBV7-9 and TRBJ1-2, with D maybe TRBD1 (6 bases). Germline V gives CDR1 SEHNR, CDR2 FQNEAQ (reference sequence). Trimming removed 5 bases at V and 4 bases at J, with 17 bases between. This CDR3 spans 15 amino acids.